This note documents a single TCR beta chain sequence. Its antigen is still unknown. The PCR used 60 Vbeta and 13 Jbeta primers. TCRdb's table, derived via immunoSEQ multiplex PCR, lists solely in-frame clones and lacks some. Across about 72,000 clones, the top ten clones capture approximately 13% of the sample. The data derive from a study of cytomegalovirus exposure and HLA in healthy donors. This CDR3 has 16 amino acids. The germline V gene has CDR1 KGHSH and CDR2 LQKENI. V was pared by 2 bases and J by 0 bases, with 11 bases between. Study-level points and caveats: Trimming of TCR beta V- and J-genes showed a link, identified in a later analysis, to a missense DCLRE1C variant.

The TCR was taken from a man over 45 in good health and CMV-seropositive. This rearrangement joins TRBV18 to TRBJ1-5; D unclear. Material for sequencing was PBMCs. CDR3: CASSPGLPYSNQPQHF. As DNA, the CDR3 is TGTGCCAGCTCACCAGGGCTGCCTTATAGCAATCAGCCCCAGCATTTT.